The sample holds a few counts of the clone carrying this T cell receptor (beta chain). Its cognate antigen is unknown. The trim removed 6 bases at V and 7 bases at J, leaving 17 bases unmatched. This CDR3 is 17 amino acids long. Germline loops: CDR1 WSHSY, CDR2 SAAADI. This entry belongs to a study of cytomegalovirus exposure and HLA in healthy donors. Broader study findings: DRB1 had the most TCR associations and HLA-C the fewest, a later analysis found, with rates varying by HLA locus. Researchers had no immune exposure information except CMV serostatus available.

PCR was performed using 60 Vbeta and 13 Jbeta primers. TCRdb's copy holds only in-frame clones and misses some; the assay was immunoSEQ multiplex PCR. The table has around 190,000 clones, about 77% seen once. The V call is TRBV10-2, the J call TRBJ2-1, with TRBD2 matching 8 bases. Sequences were obtained from PBMCs. The TCR originated in a woman aged 25-40 years in good health and CMV-seronegative. The CDR3 sequence: CASSRVSGSVGANEQFF. CDR3 sequence (DNA): TGCGCCAGCAGCCGAGTAAGCGGGAGCGTGGGGGCTAATGAGCAGTTCTTC.